Sequencing of this TCR beta chain was carried out in a study of T cells in localized non-small cell lung cancer. Study conclusions and caveats: Measurement of T cell clonality placed uninvolved adjacent lung highest, above the level in tumor. A higher density of T cells in blood coincided with extended overall survival. Because researchers sequenced only one region of the tumor, heterogeneity is still possible. A median around 55 of the top 100 tumor clones appeared in adjacent lung.

The repertoire was sequenced with immunoSEQ multiplex PCR; TCRdb's copy has only in-frame clones and lacks some. The sample records 35,000 or so clones, over 80% being singletons. Regarding this clone: Its target is not known.

CDR1 is SGHAT and CDR2 is FQDESV in the germline V gene (reference sequence). Trimming cost V 3 bases and J 0 bases, with 9 bases left between them. This CDR3 has 16 residues. V is TRBV11-1 and J is TRBJ2-6, with D hard to call. This clonotype was sampled from a woman aged 40-75 years with stage I lung adenocarcinoma. Material: peripheral blood, obtained before any cancer treatment. The CDR3 region is CASSFGGSSGANVLTF. CDR3 nucleotides: TGTGCCAGCAGCTTCGGCGGAAGCTCTGGGGCCAACGTCCTGACTTTC.